The 17 T cell receptor beta chains below were found in one sample sequenced in a study of cytomegalovirus exposure and HLA in healthy donors. Vbeta (60) and Jbeta (13) primers were used in the PCR. The table came from immunoSEQ multiplex PCR; TCRdb's copy has only in-frame clones and leaves some out. The sample includes roughly 20,000 clones, roughly 80% seen only once; the top ten take approximately 7.4%. The sequenced sample was PBMCs. Receptors were obtained from a man aged 60 to 69 in good health and CMV-seronegative.

The chain carries TRBV19 and TRBJ2-5; D is possibly TRBD1 (6 bases). The J call may be incorrect, as the DNA end agrees better with TRBJ2-7. CDR1 and CDR2 from the germline V gene are LNHDA and SQIVND (reference sequence). The CDR3 consists of 12 residues. The CDR3: CASKGDRYEQYF. CDR3 nucleotide sequence: TGTGCCAGTAAAGGCGACAGGTACGAGCAGTACTTC.

The chain has TRBV5-1 and TRBJ2-1, with 7 bases matching TRBD2. The CDR3 totals 16 residues. Germline V lookup: CDR1 SGHRS, CDR2 YFSETQ. J lost 7 bases, V lost 4 bases, and 14 bases had no gene match. CDR3 residues: CASSPQAGVPQNEQFF. The DNA of the CDR3 is TGCGCCAGCAGCCCCCAGGCGGGAGTCCCTCAGAATGAGCAGTTCTTC.

The chain joins TRBV27 to TRBJ2-5; D not certain. V shed 6 bases and J shed 3 bases, with 20 bases lying between them. The germline V gene has CDR1 MNHEY and CDR2 SMNVEV (reference sequence). CDR3 size: 16 residues. CDR3 region: CASSQTSWNQEETQYF. The CDR3 coding sequence is TGTGCCAGCAGCCAGACTTCGTGGAATCAAGAAGAGACCCAGTACTTC.

The V and J genes are TRBV2 and TRBJ1-1; 7 nucleotides line up with TRBD1. Germline CDR1 reads SNHLY; CDR2 reads FYNNEI. After removal of 6 bases from V and 6 bases from J, the junction contained 10 bases not matched to a gene. CDR3 size: 14 residues. CDR3 sequence: CASRRTGGGAEAFF. The CDR3 bases are TGTGCCAGCAGACGGACAGGCGGGGGGGCTGAAGCTTTCTTT.

The V and J genes are TRBV6-5 and TRBJ2-3; 9 bases fit TRBD2. The CDR3 is 16 amino acids. The trim removed 0 bases at V and 2 bases at J, leaving 3 bases unmatched. The germline gives CDR1 MNHEY, CDR2 SVGAGI. The CDR3 sequence: CASSYSLAGLTDTQYF. CDR3 in DNA: TGTGCCAGCAGTTACTCCCTAGCGGGACTCACAGATACGCAGTATTTT.

This chain joins TRBV6-5 and TRBJ1-1; possible D gene TRBD1, 6 bases. Germline V gene sequence: CDR1 MNHEY, CDR2 SVGAGI. V lost 3 bases to trimming and J lost 8 bases, with 16 bases between them. The length of the CDR3 is 14 residues. CDR3 sequence: CASSYNTGSGEAFF. CDR3 DNA: TGTGCCAGCAGTTATAACACAGGGTCCGGAGAAGCTTTCTTT.

V is TRBV27 and J is TRBJ1-6; no clear D. The CDR3 consists of 16 residues. CDR1 MNHEY and CDR2 SMNVEV come from the germline V gene (reference sequence). Trimming took off 5 bases at V and 4 bases at J, with 15 bases between the two ends. In DNA form, the CDR3 reads TGTGCCAGCAGTAACGGACTGACCATATATAATTCACCCCTCCACTTT. Residues: CASSNGLTIYNSPLHF.

This chain links TRBV5-1 with TRBJ2-7, with a tentative D call TRBD1 (6 bases). The germline V gene encodes CDR1 SGHRS and CDR2 YFSETQ. The CDR3 extends over 14 amino acids. Trimming left V 7 bases short and J 2 bases short, with 16 bases between. The CDR3 sequence is CASSPRTAPYEQYF. The CDR3 DNA reads TGCGCCAGCTCCCCGAGGACAGCACCCTACGAGCAGTACTTC. The full variable domain, its missing parts supplied by reference TRBV5-1 and TRBJ2-7, is KAGVTQTPRYLIKTRGQQVTLSCSPISGHRSVSWYQQTPGQGLQFLFEYFSETQRNKGNFPGRFSGRQFSNSRSEMNVSTLELGDSALYLCASSPRTAPYEQYFGPGTRLTVT.

This clone was recorded a few times. This chain uses TRBV19 with TRBJ1-3, with 11 bases lining up with TRBD1. Germline V lookup: CDR1 LNHDA, CDR2 SQIVND (reference sequence). The CDR3 sequence is 18 residues long. J gave up 0 bases and V 5 bases, and 9 bases lay outside the gene matches. The CDR3 sequence is CASSPGTGGASSGNTIYF. CDR3 coding DNA: TGTGCCAGTAGTCCCGGGACAGGGGGTGCCTCCTCTGGAAACACCATATATTTT.

This chain links TRBV27 with TRBJ2-2; TRBD2 matches at 11 bases. There are 14 residues in the CDR3. Trimming at V came to 7 bases and at J to 7 bases, leaving 5 bases not matched to a gene. Germline V lookup: CDR1 MNHEY, CDR2 SMNVEV (reference sequence). CDR3 in amino acids: CASKATSGNGELFF. In DNA, the CDR3 is TGTGCCAGCAAGGCGACTAGCGGGAACGGGGAGCTGTTTTTT.

V usage is TRBV27 and J usage is TRBJ2-5; D unresolved. With the DNA end fitting TRBJ2-7 better, the J assignment may be wrong. CDR1 is MNHEY, CDR2 SMNVEV, per germline (reference sequence). This CDR3 comprises 12 residues. The CDR3 coding sequence is TGTGCCAGCAGGAACGACTGGTACGAGCAGTACTTC. It encodes CASRNDWYEQYF.

The V call is TRBV27, the J call TRBJ2-7, with 9 bases aligning to TRBD1. Trimming took 5 bases from V and 2 from J; bases not matched to a gene: 10. Germline values: CDR1 MNHEY, CDR2 SMNVEV (reference sequence). CDR3 length: 16 residues. For the CDR3, the DNA is TGTGCCAGCAGTCCCGGACAGGGGAAAAGCCCCTACGAGCAGTACTTC. Translation gives CASSPGQGKSPYEQYF.

V gene TRBV19 combines with J gene TRBJ1-1; 12 nucleotides line up with TRBD1. The CDR3 is 16 residues long. In germline, CDR1 is LNHDA, CDR2 SQIVND (reference sequence). V dropped 5 bases and J dropped 4; count of bases not matched to a gene: 8. CDR3 nucleotides: TGTGCCAGTAGTCCAGGGACAGGGGGCGTCGCCACTGAAGCTTTCTTT. Encoded protein: CASSPGTGGVATEAFF.

CDR3 region: CASTDGSGYNEQFF. The DNA for the CDR3 is TGCGCCAGCACCGATGGTAGCGGGTACAATGAGCAGTTCTTC. The chain is built from TRBV5-1 and TRBJ2-1; 7 bases fit TRBD2. This CDR3 has 14 amino acids. The trim removed 6 bases at V and 4 bases at J, leaving 7 bases unmatched. Per germline, CDR1 SGHRS and CDR2 YFSETQ.

The chain links TRBV4-2 to TRBJ1-1, with 9 positions matching TRBD1. The CDR3 has 16 residues. The V gene end was trimmed by 1 base and the J gene end by 1 base; junction bases not matched to a gene: 4. The germline gives CDR1 LGHNA, CDR2 YNFKEQ. CDR3 bases: TGTGCCAGCAGCCAAGTCCCGGGACAGGGGAACACTGAAGCTTTCTTT. Its translation: CASSQVPGQGNTEAFF.

Regarding this clone: The junction shows a germline mismatch at one end, possibly a read error. The chain combines TRBV14 with TRBJ1-3; D may be TRBD1 (5 bases). CDR3 length equals 16 residues. The germline V gene encodes CDR1 SGHDN and CDR2 FVKESK. Here the CDR3 reads CARSQVGRGAGNTIYF. The DNA of the CDR3 is TGTGCCCGCAGCCAAGTCGGGAGGGGTGCTGGAAACACCATATATTTT.

The chain's CDR3 is CASSALATGSGELFF. CDR3 sequence (DNA): TGTGCCAGTAGTGCCCTGGCAACAGGGTCCGGGGAGCTGTTTTTT. The V call is TRBV19, the J call TRBJ2-2, with D perhaps matching TRBD1 (6 bases). This CDR3 is built from 15 residues. V gave up 5 bases and J gave up 6 bases, with 16 bases separating them. Germline assignment: CDR1 LNHDA and CDR2 SQIVND (reference sequence).